This TCR beta chain was recorded in a study of T cell responses to AZD1222 COVID-19 vaccine. The study's findings and limits: Baseline testing showed seropositivity in only six or seven AZD1222 recipients. Reportedly, nearly half of unique spike TCRs recognized epitopes outside B.1.351/B.1.1.7 mutations.

Trimming cost V 4 bases and J 4 bases, with 23 bases left between them. This CDR3 has 17 residues. Per the germline V gene, CDR1 is SGHAT and CDR2 is FQNNGV. The sample holds one count of this clone. Its antigen is not identified. The assay was immunoSEQ multiplex PCR, and TCRdb's table has in-frame clones only and misses some. Altogether about 120,000 clones are present, 80% to 90% being singletons, with the ten largest covering approximately 7.1%. The input for sequencing was peripheral blood, taken 28 days after the second AZD1222 dose. The genes are TRBV11-2 and TRBJ2-7; weak D call: TRBD2 (6 bases). This sequence originates from an adult who received the AZD1222 COVID-19 vaccine. CDR3 DNA: TGTGCCAGCAGCTCCTTAAGGGCCTCAGGAGGGCGGTACGAGCAGTACTTC. It translates to CASSSLRASGGRYEQYF. Looking up the rest from reference TRBV11-2 and TRBJ2-7 gives the full variable domain: EAGVAQSPRYKIIEKRQSVAFWCNPISGHATLYWYQQILGQGPKLLIQFQNNGVVDDSQLPKDRFSAERLKGVDSTLKIQPAKLEDSAVYLCASSSLRASGGRYEQYFGPGTRLTVT.